This T cell receptor beta chain was sequenced during a study of monozygotic twins with inflammatory bowel disease. The CDR3 extends over 16 amino acids. The germline CDR1 and CDR2 sequences are MDHEN and SYDVKM. The unique tags termed UMIs, each holding a 6-nucleotide sample barcode, were added by means of template switching. TCRdb reprocessed the 5' RACE reads; each CDR3 protein has one entry and no DNA is given. The listing records roughly 200,000 distinct CDR3 sequences. General study findings and limits: Findings did not support one strong IBD-associated signal or clonotype.

A remark on this clonotype: Antigen unknown.

The chain combines TRBV28 with TRBJ2-7; the D gene TCRdb calls, TRBD1, cannot be checked with no DNA. The specimen sequenced was blood. The sequence was collected from a human donor with ulcerative colitis or Crohn's disease, or a healthy co-twin of an affected twin (not recorded which). This CDR3 is CASSPSLGQTIYEQYF.